One and the same sample provided the 5 T cell receptor beta chains below, sequenced in a study of blood T cell repertoires in COVID-19. Assay: immunoSEQ multiplex PCR; the TCRdb copy retains only in-frame clones and omits some. This table holds approximately 180,000 clones, 82% found once. Sequencing was performed on peripheral blood. The receptors stem from a woman in her 70s with acute or convalescent COVID-19.

The J gene is TRBJ1-2, the V gene TRBV28, with TRBD1 identical over 9 bases. The germline CDR1 and CDR2 sequences are MDHEN and SYDVKM. The CDR3 extends over 14 amino acids. J gave up 4 bases and V 6 bases, and 6 bases lay outside the gene matches. In nucleotides, the CDR3 is TGTGCCAGCAGGGGGACAGGGCAATTCTATGGCTACACCTTC. It specifies CASRGTGQFYGYTF.

The V and J genes are TRBV2 and TRBJ1-5, with TRBD1 identical over 7 bases. The ends lost 7 bases at V and 4 bases at J; junction bases unmatched: 10. The length of the CDR3 is 15 residues. Germline V gene data show CDR1 as SNHLY and CDR2 as FYNNEI. This CDR3 is CASNRQGSFNQPQHF. The CDR3 coding sequence is TGTGCCAGCAACCGACAGGGTTCCTTTAATCAGCCCCAGCATTTT.

This clone was counted only a few times. V gene TRBV6-6 combines with J gene TRBJ1-2, with TRBD1 matching over 8 bases. The V segment lost 6 bases and the J segment 4 bases; nucleotides outside the gene matches: 10. Germline CDR1 reads MNHNY; CDR2 reads SVGAGI (reference sequence). This CDR3 is built from 15 residues. The CDR3 here is CASRTGQENTYGYTF. The CDR3 nucleotides are TGTGCCAGCAGAACGGGACAGGAGAATACCTATGGCTACACCTTC.

The chain combines TRBV29-1 with TRBJ1-4; TRBD1 agrees at 8 bases. V was pared by 7 bases and J by 2 bases, with 3 bases of the junction left unmatched. CDR3 length: 13 residues. Germline V gene sequence: CDR1 SQVTM, CDR2 ANQGSEA. CDR3 DNA sequence: TGCAGCGCCAGGACAGGGACTAATGAAAAACTGTTTTTT. Translation: CSARTGTNEKLFF.

The chain uses TRBV28 and TRBJ1-6, with D maybe TRBD1 (5 bases). CDR3 length: 16 residues. V was pared by 10 bases and J by 0 bases, with 16 bases between. CDR1 is MDHEN, CDR2 SYDVKM, per germline. The CDR3 DNA sequence: TGTGCCACCCGACCCGGGGGAAGCTCCTATAATTCACCCCTCCACTTT. This translates into CATRPGGSSYNSPLHF.